This entry features one T cell receptor (beta chain) sequence. CDR3 length: 15 residues. The J segment lost 7 bases and the V segment lost 2 bases, leaving 3 bases of the junction unmatched. CDR1 is PRHDT and CDR2 is FYEKMQ in the germline V gene (reference sequence). This record comes from a study of T cell changes during pregnancy in multiple sclerosis. Clones were sequenced by immunoSEQ multiplex PCR, and TCRdb holds only the in-frame ones, with some missing. This sample yields approximately 100,000 clones, of which around 94% are seen a single time; 1% to 1.5% belongs to the top ten. The sample here was peripheral blood, taken in the second trimester of pregnancy. The V and J genes are TRBV13 and TRBJ2-1; 12 positions match TRBD2. The TCR originated in a female donor with multiple sclerosis, enrolled in a pregnancy study. The chain's CDR3 is CASSLRLAGENEQFF. For the CDR3, the DNA is TGTGCCAGCAGCTTAAGACTAGCGGGAGAGAATGAGCAGTTCTTC.